These 29 T cell receptor beta chains came from one sample sequenced in a study of T cells in Graves' hyperthyroidism and ophthalmopathy. Authors of the study amplified TCR beta CDR3 regions from RNA transcripts. In the first-round RT-PCR of the TCR CDR3, the HTBI primer set was used. One entry per CDR3 protein results from TCRdb running MiXCR on the multiplex PCR reads. Found here are hundreds of thousands of distinct CDR3 sequences, 15% to 20% of them singletons; the top ten hold over 15%. Sequenced: blood. All receptors derive from a woman aged 45-60 years with Graves' hyperthyroidism that later progressed to Graves' ophthalmopathy.

The chain has TRBV20-1 and TRBJ1-5; D is unresolved. Germline-derived CDR1 and CDR2 are DFQATT and SNEGSKA (reference sequence). CDR3 length: 14 amino acids. The V end lost 0 bases, the J end lost 4 bases, and 10 bases lay between the germline ends. CDR3 nucleotides: TGCAGTGCTAGAGATCGGGTAGAAAATCAGCCCCAGCATTTT. Its translation: CSARDRVENQPQHF.

The V and J genes are TRBV6-5 and TRBJ1-1; no firm D call. The CDR3 sequence is 16 residues long. Germline CDR1 reads MNHEY; CDR2 reads SVGAGI. The V gene lost 0 bases and the J gene lost 2 bases, with 13 bases spanning the gap. CDR3 in amino acids: CASSYSRPPRNTEAFF. Written as DNA, the CDR3 is TGTGCCAGCAGTTACTCGAGGCCACCACGAAACACTGAAGCTTTCTTT.

This chain connects TRBV12-3 or TRBV12-4 to TRBJ2-4, with D possibly matching TRBD2 (7 bases). The CDR3 length is 20 residues. With 6 bases removed from V and 1 base from J, the gap between germline ends came to 28 bases. The CDR3 sequence is CASSARPGDEGGGAKNIQYF. CDR3 bases: TGTGCCAGCAGCGCGAGACCCGGAGACGAGGGGGGGGGGGCCAAAAACATTCAGTACTTC.

This clonotype occurred a few times. The chain uses TRBV5-4 and TRBJ1-2; TRBD1 aligns across 7 bases. The germline CDR1 and CDR2 sequences are SGHNT and YYREEE (reference sequence). The junction had 7 bases not matched to a gene; V was cut back by 4 bases and J by 13 bases. CDR3 length equals 11 residues. DNA for the CDR3: TGTGCCAGCAGCACGACAGGGTCGTGCACCTTC. Translated, it gives CASSTTGSCTF.

This clonotype has a handful of counts. The chain links TRBV7-3 to TRBJ2-1; D may match TRBD1 or TRBD2 (5 bases each). The germline V gene encodes CDR1 SGHTA and CDR2 FQGTGA. The V end lost 5 bases, the J end lost 9 bases, and 14 bases lay between the germline ends. The CDR3 length is 13 residues. This CDR3 reads CASSPREGIEQFF. For the CDR3, the DNA is TGTGCCAGCAGCCCTAGAGAGGGGATTGAGCAGTTCTTC.

The V call is TRBV5-1, the J call TRBJ2-4, with D uncertain. V gave up 2 bases and J gave up 0 bases, with 9 bases separating them. The CDR3 length is 15 residues. Germline values: CDR1 SGHRS, CDR2 YFSETQ. CDR3 residues: CASSLHAGAKNIQYF. The CDR3 nucleotides are TGCGCCAGCAGCTTACATGCAGGAGCCAAAAACATTCAGTACTTC.

V is TRBV7-8 and J is TRBJ1-1, with unresolved D. Germline loops: CDR1 SGHVS, CDR2 FQNEAQ. V was clipped by 7 bases and J by 0 bases, with 12 bases between them. The CDR3 totals 14 residues. The CDR3 DNA follows: TGTGCCAGCAACCTTGGACTGTTGAACACTGAAGCTTTCTTT. Translated: CASNLGLLNTEAFF.

This clonotype was counted at least ten times. The chain has TRBV6-1 and TRBJ1-5; 8 bases fit TRBD1. The V and J ends lost 10 bases and 2 bases, in that order; junction bases with no gene match: 10. CDR1 is MNHNS and CDR2 is SASEGT in the germline V gene. The CDR3 runs to 15 residues. Here the CDR3 DNA reads TGTGCCACCCATGATGGACAGGGAGGCAATCAGCCCCAGCATTTT. Translation gives CATHDGQGGNQPQHF.

This clonotype was seen many times. The genes are TRBV18 and TRBJ2-7; 8 positions agree with TRBD2. V shed 6 bases, J shed 3 bases, and the junction held 13 bases outside the gene matches. CDR3 length equals 16 residues. From germline, CDR1 is KGHSH and CDR2 LQKENI. The CDR3 protein is CASSSSGGQPYYEQYF. In DNA, the CDR3 is TGTGCCAGCTCCTCAAGCGGGGGCCAACCCTACTACGAGCAGTACTTC.

Many counts were recorded for this clonotype. The chain is built from TRBV3-1 and TRBJ2-7, with 7 positions matching TRBD2. V gave up 0 bases and J gave up 3 bases; unmatched junction bases: 2. In germline, CDR1 is LGHDT, CDR2 YNNKEL (reference sequence). The CDR3 spans 14 residues. CDR3: CASSQDSSGYEQYF. CDR3 DNA sequence: TGTGCCAGCAGCCAAGATTCTAGCGGCTACGAGCAGTACTTC.

This clonotype was seen ten or more times. The chain links TRBV2 to TRBJ1-4; D possibly corresponds to TRBD1 (6 bases). The CDR3 runs 12 residues. The germline V gene has CDR1 SNHLY and CDR2 FYNNEI. V lost 10 bases, J lost 7 bases, and 13 bases lay in between. The DNA for the CDR3 is TGTGCCACCCAGCGCAGGGGTGAAAAACTGTTTTTT. Translated, it gives CATQRRGEKLFF.

This clonotype was detected many times. V gene TRBV12-3 or TRBV12-4 combines with J gene TRBJ2-4, with D perhaps assigned TRBD1 or TRBD2 (5 bases each). Between the trimmed V and J ends, which lost 0 bases and 6 bases, there was a span of 21 bases. This CDR3 is built from 18 residues. CDR3 DNA sequence: TGTGCCAGCAGTTTAGCGCATAGGGGACCGAAAGGGAGAAACATTCAGTACTTC. Protein product: CASSLAHRGPKGRNIQYF.

The sample holds many counts of this clonotype. The chain is built from TRBV11-2 and TRBJ2-1, with 7 bases fitting TRBD2. The CDR3 spans 14 residues. CDR1 SGHAT and CDR2 FQNNGV come from the germline V gene. The junction had 5 bases not matched to a gene; V was cut back by 3 bases and J by 6 bases. The CDR3 spells CASSFQRGVNEQFF. Written as DNA, the CDR3 is TGTGCCAGCAGCTTCCAGCGGGGAGTCAATGAGCAGTTCTTC.

The rearrangement links TRBV6-1 to TRBJ1-1, with a possible D match to TRBD1 (6 bases). CDR1 and CDR2 (germline): MNHNS, SASEGT. Trimming took 6 bases from V and 1 from J, leaving 15 bases between them. The CDR3 totals 15 residues. The CDR3 reads CASRDTGYGNTEAFF. The CDR3 DNA sequence: TGTGCCAGCAGGGATACAGGGTACGGGAACACTGAAGCTTTCTTT.

This chain joins TRBV6-1 and TRBJ1-1; D might be TRBD1 (5 bases). Germline loops: CDR1 MNHNS, CDR2 SASEGT. The V and J ends lost 5 bases and 7 bases respectively, with 20 bases between them. The CDR3 spans 15 residues. The CDR3 reads CASSRSGTAHFEAFF. DNA of the CDR3: TGTGCCAGCAGTCGATCCGGGACGGCACATTTTGAAGCTTTCTTT.

This clonotype was counted at least ten times. V gene TRBV3-1 combines with J gene TRBJ2-3; tentatively, D is TRBD1 (6 bases). Germline values: CDR1 LGHDT, CDR2 YNNKEL (reference sequence). The CDR3 extends over 15 amino acids. Trimming removed 4 bases at V and 5 bases at J, with 16 bases between. The CDR3 DNA sequence: TGTGCCAGCAGCCCTTACAGGGCGCGGGTAGATACGCAGTATTTT. Protein sequence: CASSPYRARVDTQYF.

This clonotype was detected ten times or more. The J gene is TRBJ2-5, the V gene TRBV12-3 or TRBV12-4, with 9 bases identical to TRBD2. This CDR3 spans 18 amino acids. The trim removed 1 base at V and 2 bases at J, leaving 11 bases unmatched. CDR3 region: CASSLVLAGNLVQETQYF. CDR3 nucleotide sequence: TGTGCCAGCAGTTTAGTTCTAGCGGGGAACCTTGTTCAAGAGACCCAGTACTTC.

V usage is TRBV19 and J usage is TRBJ2-7; TRBD1 is a possible D gene (5 bases). Germline V gene sequence: CDR1 LNHDA, CDR2 SQIVND (reference sequence). Deletions cut 10 bases from V and 6 bases from J, with 16 bases between. The CDR3 totals 12 residues. CDR3 DNA: TGTGCCACCGACAGTTCGCCGGGCGAGCAGTACTTC. Amino acid sequence: CATDSSPGEQYF.

This sequence joins TRBV7-6 and TRBJ1-1; TRBD1 matches 9 bases. The CDR3 extends over 22 amino acids. V was clipped by 4 bases and J by 0 bases; unmatched bases: 24. From germline, CDR1 is SGHVS and CDR2 FNYEAQ. CDR3 coding DNA: TGTGCCAGCAGCTCCGAAAGACAACAAAACCGGGACAGGGTATCTATGAACACTGAAGCTTTCTTT. Translation: CASSSERQQNRDRVSMNTEAFF.

This clonotype was detected only a few times. The chain carries TRBV6-1 and TRBJ1-5; 8 nucleotides agree with TRBD1. CDR3 length equals 17 residues. From germline, CDR1 is MNHNS and CDR2 SASEGT. J was trimmed by 0 bases and V by 5 bases; bases with no gene match: 9. Here the CDR3 DNA reads TGTGCCAGCAGTAACTACGGACAGGGTTCTAGCAATCAGCCCCAGCATTTT. This translates into CASSNYGQGSSNQPQHF.

This chain joins TRBV6-1 and TRBJ2-7, with TRBD1 matching over 8 bases. CDR3 length equals 14 residues. Looked up from germline, CDR1 is MNHNS and CDR2 is SASEGT. V was pared by 7 bases and J by 4 bases, with 9 bases of the junction left unmatched. CDR3 nucleotides: TGTGCCAGCAACAACCCGGACAGGGTTTACGAGCAGTACTTC. It encodes CASNNPDRVYEQYF.

This clonotype showed up just a few times. The chain links TRBV10-3 to TRBJ2-7; the D is unclear. The CDR3 is made up of 12 amino acids. CDR1 and CDR2 from the germline V gene are ENHRY and SYGVKD. Deletions cut 8 bases from V and 2 bases from J, with 10 bases between. The CDR3 nucleotides read TGTGCCATCTCAACGGCCACCTACGAGCAGTACTTC. Translation gives CAISTATYEQYF.

This clonotype has more than one count but fewer than ten. This rearrangement joins TRBV3-1 to TRBJ2-7; 7 positions match TRBD1. The CDR3 extends over 20 amino acids. J gave up 2 bases and V 5 bases, and 24 bases lay outside the gene matches. The germline V gene encodes CDR1 LGHDT and CDR2 YNNKEL (reference sequence). This chain's CDR3 is CASSTPRWRQGRLGAYEQYF. For the CDR3, the DNA is TGTGCCAGCAGCACCCCCCGGTGGAGACAGGGACGCCTAGGGGCCTACGAGCAGTACTTC.

J is TRBJ2-3 and V is TRBV4-1, with 14 bases fitting TRBD2. Germline V gene sequence: CDR1 MGHRA, CDR2 YSYEKL. The CDR3 loop spans 17 amino acids. V lost 4 bases, J lost 1 base, and 4 bases stayed unmatched. Here the CDR3 reads CASSPRTSGGRTDTQYF. In DNA form, the CDR3 reads TGCGCCAGCAGCCCAAGGACTAGCGGGGGGCGCACAGATACGCAGTATTTT.

This clonotype was observed a few times. The rearrangement links TRBV7-9 to TRBJ2-3; the D is unclear. The CDR3 covers 16 residues. Germline V lookup: CDR1 SEHNR, CDR2 FQNEAQ (reference sequence). V lost 5 bases, J lost 2 bases, and 17 bases lay in between. CDR3 in DNA: TGTGCCAGCAGCCCGGGTCGGTGGCTGGTCACAGATACGCAGTATTTT. Translation gives CASSPGRWLVTDTQYF.

At least ten counts were recorded for this clonotype. The chain has TRBV11-2 and TRBJ1-2; possible D gene TRBD1, 6 bases. Per germline, CDR1 SGHAT and CDR2 FQNNGV. Between the trimmed V and J ends, which lost 1 base and 9 bases, there was a span of 12 bases. The CDR3 is 13 amino acids. CDR3 region: CASSLVAGGSYTF. The CDR3 DNA follows: TGTGCCAGCAGCTTAGTGGCGGGGGGCAGCTACACCTTC.

The chain carries TRBV18 and TRBJ1-2; a weak D match, TRBD1 (5 bases). This CDR3 region has 13 residues. V was cut by 2 bases and J by 6 bases, with 10 bases left in between. Germline lookup yields CDR1 KGHSH and CDR2 LQKENI. CDR3 region: CASSPGKGNGYTF. CDR3 sequence (DNA): TGTGCCAGCTCACCAGGCAAGGGGAATGGCTACACCTTC.

This clonotype was seen many times. The V gene is TRBV5-1, the J gene TRBJ2-5, with a possible D match to TRBD1 (6 bases). The V end was cut by 4 bases, the J end by 3 bases, with 7 bases between. The CDR3 has 12 residues. The V gene's germline CDR1 is SGHRS and CDR2 YFSETQ. CDR3 sequence: CASSHREETQYF. The CDR3 DNA follows: TGCGCCAGCAGCCACAGGGAAGAGACCCAGTACTTC.

This clonotype was counted only a few times. The chain is built from TRBV11-2 and TRBJ1-2; 7 positions match TRBD1. The germline gives CDR1 SGHAT, CDR2 FQNNGV. J was trimmed by 3 bases and V by 1 base; bases with no gene match: 5. The CDR3 spans 15 residues. The CDR3 coding sequence is TGTGCCAGCAGCTTAGGACCTACAGGGGACTATGGCTACACCTTC. The encoded protein is CASSLGPTGDYGYTF. Full variable domain (outside the CDR3, taken from reference TRBV11-2 and TRBJ1-2): EAGVAQSPRYKIIEKRQSVAFWCNPISGHATLYWYQQILGQGPKLLIQFQNNGVVDDSQLPKDRFSAERLKGVDSTLKIQPAKLEDSAVYLCASSLGPTGDYGYTFGSGTRLTVV.